The 13 T cell receptor beta chains presented below share a single source sample, sequenced in a study of blood T cells in healthy people across ages. Next came a second PCR, run for about 7 to 11 cycles, which used a sample-barcoded 5' primer along with a J-beta primer mix. From the 5' RACE reads, TCRdb called clonotypes with MiXCR, one entry per CDR3 protein. The repertoire holds 1.2 million to 1.5 million distinct CDR3 sequences, with 55% to 75% as singletons. Sequencing was done on a sample of blood. These receptors all stem from a man between 18 and 35 years old in good health.

This clonotype appeared a few times. V is TRBV7-2 and J is TRBJ2-4; D gene uncertain. CDR3 length equals 12 residues. The V gene lost 3 bases and the J gene lost 7 bases, with 7 bases spanning the gap. Per the germline V gene, CDR1 is SGHTA and CDR2 is FQGNSA. DNA of the CDR3: TGTGCCAGCAGCTTCCCAGAGAACATTCAGTACTTC. This encodes CASSFPENIQYF.

The chain is built from TRBV6-5 and TRBJ2-3; the match to TRBD1 covers 7 bases. The CDR3 consists of 15 residues. Germline trimming cut 3 bases from V and 5 bases from J; bases unmatched to any gene: 8. Germline V gene sequence: CDR1 MNHEY, CDR2 SVGAGI. The DNA of the CDR3 is TGTGCCAGCAGTTATCGGTACAGGGGTAGAGATACGCAGTATTTT. Translation: CASSYRYRGRDTQYF.

The rearrangement links TRBV7-9 to TRBJ2-3; the D gene is possibly TRBD2 (5 bases). CDR3 length: 13 amino acids. Germline V gene sequence: CDR1 SEHNR, CDR2 FQNEAQ (reference sequence). V was shortened by 6 bases and J by 8 bases, with 15 bases between the two germline ends. CDR3: CASRDGVGGTQYF. The CDR3 region has the DNA TGTGCCAGCAGAGATGGGGTAGGAGGTACGCAGTATTTT.

This clonotype showed up just a few times. In nucleotides, the CDR3 is TGTGCCAGCAGCCCCTGGACATCGCGGTCCACAGATACGCAGTATTTT. Translated, it gives CASSPWTSRSTDTQYF. The chain uses TRBV7-2 and TRBJ2-3; weak D call: TRBD1 (5 bases). Germline V CDR1 and CDR2: SGHTA, FQGNSA. V lost 5 bases and J lost 2, with 17 bases in between. The length of the CDR3 is 16 residues.

Only a few counts were recorded for this clonotype. J is TRBJ2-2 and V is TRBV10-3; possibly TRBD2 for D (7 bases). The CDR3 runs to 17 residues. The germline gives CDR1 ENHRY, CDR2 SYGVKD. V was clipped by 6 bases and J by 0 bases, with 17 bases between them. Written as DNA, the CDR3 is TGTGCCATCAGCGCCCGAGGGGGGGGAGCGAACACCGGGGAGCTGTTTTTT. It specifies CAISARGGGANTGELFF.

The J gene is TRBJ2-7, the V gene TRBV14; D is uncertain. From germline, CDR1 is SGHDN and CDR2 FVKESK. This CDR3 has 15 amino acids. V lost 0 bases and J lost 2, with 11 bases in between. The CDR3 sequence is CASSQEGLYTYEQYF. DNA for the CDR3: TGTGCCAGCAGCCAAGAGGGCTTATACACCTACGAGCAGTACTTC.

This clonotype is a singleton in its sample. The chain carries TRBV11-1 and TRBJ2-1; the match to TRBD2 covers 10 bases. CDR1 SGHAT and CDR2 FQDESV come from the germline V gene (reference sequence). The CDR3 spans 21 residues. The trim removed 1 base at V and 4 bases at J, leaving 19 bases unmatched. The CDR3, as DNA: TGTGCCAGCAGCTTAGGGGCGGTTGCTAGCGGGAGCCCCCCCCCGTACAATGAGCAGTTCTTC. It encodes CASSLGAVASGSPPPYNEQFF.

The chain carries TRBV20-1 and TRBJ2-3; unclear D gene. Germline loops: CDR1 DFQATT, CDR2 SNEGSKA (reference sequence). Trimming removed 3 bases at V and 4 bases at J, with 11 bases between. The CDR3 consists of 13 residues. The chain's CDR3 is CSASPPGADTQYF. In DNA form, the CDR3 reads TGCAGTGCTAGTCCCCCAGGAGCAGATACGCAGTATTTT.

The V gene is TRBV29-1, the J gene TRBJ2-1, with 7 bases matching TRBD1. Germline CDR1 is SQVTM and CDR2 is ANQGSEA. The CDR3 extends over 15 amino acids. V lost 4 bases, J lost 10 bases, and 16 bases stayed unmatched. CDR3 region: CSVGRQGSLLEEQFF. The DNA of the CDR3 is TGCAGCGTTGGCCGACAGGGTTCCCTCCTCGAGGAGCAGTTCTTC.

The V and J genes are TRBV20-1 and TRBJ1-4; perhaps TRBD1 as D (6 bases). The CDR3 consists of 15 residues. CDR1 is DFQATT and CDR2 is SNEGSKA in the germline V gene (reference sequence). The germline V and J ends were trimmed by 5 bases and 7 bases, with 20 bases remaining between them. CDR3 region: CSAQKTRGGGEKLFF. For the CDR3, the DNA is TGCAGTGCTCAAAAAACCAGGGGAGGTGGTGAAAAACTGTTTTTT.

The chain links TRBV7-9 to TRBJ2-3; TRBD2 matches at 7 bases. With 5 bases clipped from V and 2 bases from J, the junction kept 10 bases outside the gene matches. Germline lookup yields CDR1 SEHNR and CDR2 FQNEAQ (reference sequence). This CDR3 has 16 amino acids. CDR3 bases: TGTGCCAGCAGCCGCCAATCGGGGGGACCCACAGATACGCAGTATTTT. The encoded protein is CASSRQSGGPTDTQYF. Variable domain in full (rest from reference TRBV7-9 and TRBJ2-3): DTGVSQNPRHKITKRGQNVTFRCDPISEHNRLYWYRQTLGQGPEFLTYFQNEAQLEKSRLLSDRFSAERPKGSFSTLEIQRTEQGDSAMYLCASSRQSGGPTDTQYFGPGTRLTVL.

This clonotype showed up just a few times. The chain is built from TRBV10-3 and TRBJ2-3; no clear D. Per germline, CDR1 ENHRY and CDR2 SYGVKD. The length of the CDR3 is 15 residues. Trimming took 9 bases from V and 0 from J, leaving 16 bases between them. The CDR3 bases are TGTGCCATTCGTGGGCTGACCACTAGCACAGATACGCAGTATTTT. This encodes CAIRGLTTSTDTQYF.

This chain links TRBV27 with TRBJ2-4; D perhaps matches TRBD1 (7 bases). Per the germline V gene, CDR1 is MNHEY and CDR2 is SMNVEV (reference sequence). Trimming removed 5 bases from V and 8 bases from J, with 16 bases in between. The CDR3 runs to 14 residues. CDR3: CASSATGWRDIQYF. CDR3 DNA: TGTGCCAGCAGTGCGACAGGGTGGAGGGACATTCAGTACTTC.